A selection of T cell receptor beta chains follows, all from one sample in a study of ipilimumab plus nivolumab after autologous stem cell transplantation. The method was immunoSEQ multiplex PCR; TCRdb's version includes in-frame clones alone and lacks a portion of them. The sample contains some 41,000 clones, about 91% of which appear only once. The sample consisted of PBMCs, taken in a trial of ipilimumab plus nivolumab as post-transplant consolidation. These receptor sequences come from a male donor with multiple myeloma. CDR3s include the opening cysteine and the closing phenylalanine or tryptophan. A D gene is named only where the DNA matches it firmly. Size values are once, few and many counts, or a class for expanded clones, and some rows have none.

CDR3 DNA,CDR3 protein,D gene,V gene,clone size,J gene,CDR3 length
TGCGCCAGCAGCTTGGCCCAGGGGAACACTGAAGCTTTCTTT,CASSLAQGNTEAFF,.,TRBV5-1,.,TRBJ1-1,14
TGTGCCAGCAGCCCCCAGTCAAGGGACAGGGGTTCGTTGGGCTACACCTTC,CASSPQSRDRGSLGYTF,.,TRBV21-1,.,TRBJ1-2,17
TGTGCCAGTAGTATCTTGGGGAGAAACACCATATATTTT,CASSILGRNTIYF,.,TRBV19,.,TRBJ1-3,13
TGCGCCAGCAGCTTACAGGACCAATCACCCCTCCACTTT,CASSLQDQSPLHF,.,TRBV5-1,.,TRBJ1-6,13
TGTGCCAGCAGCTTCGGACGCCCGGGGGTGGGCAATGAGCAGTTCTTC,CASSFGRPGVGNEQFF,.,TRBV11-2,.,TRBJ2-1,16
TGTGCCAGTAGTATAGATATCGTAGCGGGAGGAAGCACAGATACGCAGTATTTT,CASSIDIVAGGSTDTQYF,TRBD2,TRBV19,.,TRBJ2-3,18
TGTGCCAGCGGAGCAGGGCCCTACAATGAGCAGTTCTTC,CASGAGPYNEQFF,.,TRBV6-1,.,TRBJ2-1,13
TGTGCCAGCAGCTTACCCCCGGGGGAGACCCAGTACTTC,CASSLPPGETQYF,.,TRBV7-2,.,TRBJ2-5,13
TGTGCCAGCTCACCAGGGAGCAATCAGCCCCAGCATTTT,CASSPGSNQPQHF,.,TRBV18,once,TRBJ1-5,13
TGTGCCAGCAGACTCGGACAGGTCATGAACACTGAAGCTTTCTTT,CASRLGQVMNTEAFF,TRBD1,TRBV27,.,TRBJ1-1,15
TGTGCCAGCAGCTTCGAGGGGAGGGTCAACACTGAAGCTTTCTTT,CASSFEGRVNTEAFF,.,TRBV7-9,.,TRBJ1-1,15
TGCGCCAGCAGCCAAAACACCCTGGCCACGGGCTCCTATAATTCACCCCTCCACTTT,CASSQNTLATGSYNSPLHF,.,TRBV5-1,once,TRBJ1-6,19
TGTGCCAGCAGCCCGGCCTGGGACTATGGCTACACCTTC,CASSPAWDYGYTF,.,TRBV6-5,.,TRBJ1-2,13
TGTGCCAGCAGTCGAACAGGGAGTGGGTCTGGAGTTAGGGTTCAGCCCCAGCATTTT,CASSRTGSGSGVRVQPQHF,.,TRBV27,once,TRBJ1-5,19
TGTGCCAGCAGCTTCATGGCACCCAAGGGAGAGCAGTACTTC,CASSFMAPKGEQYF,.,TRBV5-4,.,TRBJ2-7,14
TGTGCCAGTAGTGTCCTCCCCGGGACCATCAATCAGCCCCAGCATTTT,CASSVLPGTINQPQHF,.,TRBV19,.,TRBJ1-5,16
TGTGCCAGCACCCGTTTGTCCATGAACACTGAAGCTTTCTTT,CASTRLSMNTEAFF,.,TRBV28,.,TRBJ1-1,14
TGTGCCAGCAGCTTTGGGACAGGGTTTTACAATGAGCAGTTCTTC,CASSFGTGFYNEQFF,TRBD1,TRBV7-6,.,TRBJ2-1,15
TGCGCCAGCAGGCAAGGGGAAAGGGATGGCTACACCTTC,CASRQGERDGYTF,.,TRBV5-1,once,TRBJ1-2,13
TGTGCCAGCAGCCAAGACTACCTAAGCTCCTACAATGAGCAGTTCTTC,CASSQDYLSSYNEQFF,.,TRBV7-2,.,TRBJ2-1,16
TGTGCCAGCAGCTGGGGACAGGGCGAAACAGATACGCAGTATTTT,CASSWGQGETDTQYF,TRBD1,TRBV5-5,.,TRBJ2-3,15
TGTGCCAGTAGTGTAAGGCGGGGGCAAAACACTGAAGCTTTCTTT,CASSVRRGQNTEAFF,.,TRBV19,.,TRBJ1-1,15
TGTGCCAGCAGCCACAGGGAGACCCAGTACTTC,CASSHRETQYF,.,TRBV6-5,.,TRBJ2-5,11
TGTGCCAGCAGCGTAGCGGGTAGGGGAAGCAATCAGCCCCAGCATTTT,CASSVAGRGSNQPQHF,.,TRBV9,.,TRBJ1-5,16
TGTGCCAGCAGACCCGGGACCAGCAACACCGGGGAGCTGTTTTTT,CASRPGTSNTGELFF,.,TRBV7-9,.,TRBJ2-2,15
TGTGCCAGCTCCGGATTAGCGGGAAACACCGGGGAGCTGTTTTTT,CASSGLAGNTGELFF,TRBD2,TRBV9,.,TRBJ2-2,15
TGTGCCAGCAGCGTGGACAGGAGCTCCTACGAGCAGTACTTC,CASSVDRSSYEQYF,TRBD1,TRBV9,.,TRBJ2-7,14
TGTGCCAGTAGTATAGAAGGGAGCTCTGGAAACACCATATATTTT,CASSIEGSSGNTIYF,.,TRBV19,.,TRBJ1-3,15
TGCAGTGCTAGGAGCTCCTACGAGCAGTACTTC,CSARSSYEQYF,.,TRBV20-1,medium-sized,TRBJ2-7,11
TGTGCCAGCAGCTTAGGAAGACTAGCGGGGGGGGTCCCGGCAGATACGCAGTATTTT,CASSLGRLAGGVPADTQYF,TRBD2,TRBV13,.,TRBJ2-3,19
TGTGCCAGCAGTTTAGGCCTAGCAGACCTCACCGGGGAGCTGTTTTTT,CASSLGLADLTGELFF,.,TRBV27,.,TRBJ2-2,16
TGTGCCAGCAGCTTGACCGGGACAGGGATCGGGGAGCTGTTTTTT,CASSLTGTGIGELFF,TRBD1,TRBV5-4,.,TRBJ2-2,15
TGTGCCTGGAGTCAGGGGTTATCTAACTATGGCTACACCTTC,CAWSQGLSNYGYTF,.,TRBV30,once,TRBJ1-2,14
TGTGCCAGCACCGAGGGACTAGCGGCATACGAGCAGTACTTC,CASTEGLAAYEQYF,TRBD2,TRBV7-9,.,TRBJ2-7,14
TGTGCCAGCAGAGGGGACAGGAACACCGGGGAGCTGTTTTTT,CASRGDRNTGELFF,TRBD1,TRBV6-1,.,TRBJ2-2,14
TGTGCCAGCAGCTTAGGACTAGCGGACCCCTCCTACAATGAGCAGTTCTTC,CASSLGLADPSYNEQFF,TRBD2,TRBV7-8,.,TRBJ2-1,17
TGTGCCAGCAGCTCACAGGGGGCAACGGATACGCAGTATTTT,CASSSQGATDTQYF,TRBD1,TRBV5-4,.,TRBJ2-3,14
TGTGCCAGCAGCTTAGATCCCCAGGTCTACGAGCAGTACTTC,CASSLDPQVYEQYF,.,TRBV11-2,.,TRBJ2-7,14
TGTGCCAGCAGTACCAGGGGACCTGGGGCCAACGTCCTGACTTTC,CASSTRGPGANVLTF,.,TRBV27,.,TRBJ2-6,15
TGTGCCAGCAGTTTCCGTTTGTCGGGAACCACAGATACGCAGTATTTT,CASSFRLSGTTDTQYF,.,TRBV6-5,.,TRBJ2-3,16
TGTGCCAGTAGTCTCGGCACCGGGGAGCTGTTTTTT,CASSLGTGELFF,.,TRBV19,.,TRBJ2-2,12
TGTGCCAGCAGCGTAGCGAGTGGGATGATGACAGATACGCAGTATTTT,CASSVASGMMTDTQYF,.,TRBV9,.,TRBJ2-3,16
TGTGCCATATCACAGGACACCAACTATGGCTACACCTTC,CAISQDTNYGYTF,.,TRBV10-3,.,TRBJ1-2,13
TGTGCCTGGGAAACCGGGCCCTCCCTTCGGGGAAACACCATATATTTT,CAWETGPSLRGNTIYF,.,TRBV30,.,TRBJ1-3,16
TGTGCCAGCAGCTTGGTTGGGAACACCGGGGAGCTGTTTTTT,CASSLVGNTGELFF,.,TRBV5-4,.,TRBJ2-2,14
TGCGCCAGCAGCTTGGAAGCGGACGGAACCGGGGAGCTGTTTTTT,CASSLEADGTGELFF,.,TRBV5-1,.,TRBJ2-2,15
TGTGCCAGCAGCTTAGCGGGGAAAAGCTCCTACAATGAGCAGTTCTTC,CASSLAGKSSYNEQFF,.,TRBV11-3,.,TRBJ2-1,16
TGTGCCAGCAGCCCACCCCAGAGCACAGATACGCAGTATTTT,CASSPPQSTDTQYF,.,TRBV7-8,.,TRBJ2-3,14
TGCAGCGTTGAACGTGGGGAGGGAGAGACCCAGTACTTC,CSVERGEGETQYF,TRBD2,TRBV29-1,.,TRBJ2-5,13
TGTGCCAGCAGCTTAGACATTTCGGCGAGAGGAAAACTGTTTTTT,CASSLDISARGKLFF,.,TRBV7-2,.,TRBJ1-4,15
TGCGCCAGCAGCCGGTTGGTACTCCTCTCCTACGAGCAGTACTTC,CASSRLVLLSYEQYF,.,TRBV4-1,.,TRBJ2-7,15
TGTGCCAGCAGTCCTCGGGGGGGAAGCTCCTACGAGCAGTACTTC,CASSPRGGSSYEQYF,TRBD2,TRBV27,once,TRBJ2-7,15